This T cell receptor (beta chain) was recorded in a study of beta chain features in type 1 diabetes. Study context: Age, gender, cell numbers and subset yield matched between patients and controls. Study outcomes and limitations: Because the template was cDNA, high-expressing cells might be over-represented.

This clone was counted between two and nine times. Its antigen is unknown. CDR3 length: 14 amino acids. Trimming left V 6 bases short and J 0 bases short, with 12 bases between. Germline-derived CDR1 and CDR2 are SGHRS and YFSETQ. Sorted populations all had greater than 95% purity. As every portion of the isolated RNA was reverse transcribed, the sequencing read expressed TCRB transcripts. The protocol was immunoSEQ multiplex PCR, while the TCRdb copy is restricted to in-frame clones and leaves out a portion. The sample lists under 950,000 clones; under 20% were seen once. V usage is TRBV5-1 and J usage is TRBJ1-1, with a weak D call TRBD1 (6 bases). This TCR derives from a woman younger than 35 in good health. The specimen sequenced was naive CD4+ T cells from blood. In DNA form, the CDR3 reads TGCGCCAGCACCTGGGGGGGCGTGAACACTGAAGCTTTCTTT. Amino acid sequence: CASTWGGVNTEAFF.